These 25 T cell receptor beta chains were sequenced from one sample in a study of identical twins. TCRdb called the 5' RACE reads again in MiXCR, with one record for every CDR3 protein. The data show 350,000 to 500,000 distinct CDR3 sequences, with approximately 17% seen just once and about 12% held by the top ten. The sequenced sample was naive T cells sorted from blood. These receptors were collected from a man between 45 and 60 years old in good health.

There are a few counts of this clonotype. The chain is built from TRBV5-1 and TRBJ2-5; D ambiguous. CDR3 size: 13 residues. The germline V gene encodes CDR1 SGHRS and CDR2 YFSETQ. V lost 4 bases, J lost 5 bases, and 12 bases lay in between. Here the CDR3 DNA reads TGCGCCAGCAGCATGGGCCACGAGGAGACCCAGTACTTC. It is translated as CASSMGHEETQYF.

This clonotype was observed a handful of times. This chain uses TRBV2 with TRBJ2-7; D uncertain. The CDR3 spans 13 residues. Germline V gives CDR1 SNHLY, CDR2 FYNNEI. V lost 7 bases and J lost 3, with 13 bases in between. The CDR3 DNA reads as TGTGCCAGCAATGCCGCGTTCCTCTACGAGCAGTACTTC. This gives the protein CASNAAFLYEQYF.

Many counts were recorded for this clonotype. The rearrangement links TRBV7-2 to TRBJ2-3; 14 bases are shared with TRBD2. The trim removed 2 bases at V and 2 bases at J, leaving 6 bases unmatched. The CDR3 loop spans 18 amino acids. Germline lookup yields CDR1 SGHTA and CDR2 FQGNSA. CDR3 nucleotide sequence: TGTGCCAGCAGCTTATCGGGACTAGCGGGGGCCACCACAGATACGCAGTATTTT. Its protein product is CASSLSGLAGATTDTQYF.

There are a few counts of this clonotype. The rearrangement links TRBV7-8 to TRBJ2-7, with D perhaps assigned TRBD1 or TRBD2 (5 bases each). Germline V gives CDR1 SGHVS, CDR2 FQNEAQ. This CDR3 contains 13 residues. V shed 6 bases and J shed 6 bases, with 15 bases lying between them. The DNA for the CDR3 is TGTGCCAGCAGTTCCGACGAGGGGAGCGAGCAGTACTTC. It is translated as CASSSDEGSEQYF.

This clonotype has a handful of counts. Just one base apart from a much larger clone, this may be a read error. The chain employs TRBV4-2 and TRBJ2-2; 13 bases match TRBD2. Per the germline V gene, CDR1 is LGHNA and CDR2 is YNFKEQ. The CDR3 consists of 15 residues. V gave up 4 bases and J gave up 6 bases; unmatched junction bases: 2. The CDR3 bases are TGTGCCAGCAGCCCGGGACTAGCGGGACCCGGGGAGCTGTTTTTT. Translating gives CASSPGLAGPGELFF.

The chain links TRBV11-2 to TRBJ2-7; 9 nucleotides match TRBD1. CDR1 is SGHAT and CDR2 is FQNNGV in the germline V gene. The CDR3 covers 14 residues. Unmatched junction bases numbered 2, after V lost 1 base and J lost 4 bases. CDR3 sequence (DNA): TGTGCCAGCAGCTTAGGGGACAGGGAATACGAGCAGTACTTC. The encoded protein is CASSLGDREYEQYF.

DNA for the CDR3: TGCAGTCCTAACCCACCGGGGGCAGCTAACTATGGCTACACCTTC. It translates to CSPNPPGAANYGYTF. This chain uses TRBV20-1 with TRBJ1-2; weak D call: TRBD1 (6 bases). Trimming cost V 8 bases and J 0 bases, with 19 bases left between them. The CDR3 has 15 residues. Germline CDR1 is DFQATT and CDR2 is SNEGSKA (reference sequence).

This clonotype was counted at least ten times. This chain uses TRBV9 with TRBJ2-7; D unresolved. Germline CDR1 is SGDLS and CDR2 is YYNGEE. CDR3 length equals 13 residues. Trimming took 4 bases from V and 4 from J, leaving 12 bases between them. Here the CDR3 reads CASSPRVGYEQYF. CDR3 nucleotides: TGTGCCAGCAGCCCCCGAGTGGGATACGAGCAGTACTTC.

This clonotype was found a few times. The V call is TRBV7-9, the J call TRBJ2-4; D perhaps matches TRBD1 (5 bases). The germline V gene encodes CDR1 SEHNR and CDR2 FQNEAQ (reference sequence). The CDR3 has 14 amino acids. V lost 7 bases and J lost 4, with 14 bases in between. DNA of the CDR3: TGTGCCAGCACCTCACTCTCAGGGAAAAACATTCAGTACTTC. This encodes CASTSLSGKNIQYF.

This clonotype has only a few counts. The chain couples TRBV12-3 or TRBV12-4 to TRBJ2-7; possible D gene TRBD2, 5 bases. This CDR3 is built from 14 residues. Trimming shortened V by 2 bases and J by 2 bases, and 10 bases separated the two germline ends. As DNA, the CDR3 is TGTGCCAGCAGTTTAAGCGGCAGCCCCTACGAGCAGTACTTC. Protein: CASSLSGSPYEQYF.

The CDR3 coding sequence is TGTGCCAGCAGCCAAGGGGCTAGCAGACCCCAAGAGACCCAGTACTTC. Protein sequence: CASSQGASRPQETQYF. The rearrangement joins TRBV3-1 to TRBJ2-5, with D possibly being TRBD2 (5 bases). CDR1 and CDR2 (germline): LGHDT, YNNKEL (reference sequence). V lost 1 base to trimming and J lost 1 base, with 13 bases between them. The CDR3 covers 16 residues.

This clonotype was seen once. A read error may account for a junction end that differs from germline. The chain joins TRBV11-2 to TRBJ2-7; no clear D gene. Germline V gene sequence: CDR1 SGHAT, CDR2 FQNNGV. The CDR3 length is 13 residues. The CDR3: CASSLISGYEHYF. The DNA of the CDR3 is TGTGCCAGCAGCTTAATTTCGGGCTACGAGCATTACTTC.

V usage is TRBV18 and J usage is TRBJ2-7; maybe TRBD1 (5 bases). The CDR3 has 16 amino acids. The germline V and J ends were trimmed by 3 bases and 0 bases, with 15 bases remaining between them. From germline, CDR1 is KGHSH and CDR2 LQKENI. CDR3 residues: CASSPSVGRDSYEQYF. In nucleotides, the CDR3 is TGTGCCAGCTCACCCTCGGTCGGCAGGGACTCCTACGAGCAGTACTTC.

This clonotype has a handful of counts. The gene calls are TRBV6-5 and TRBJ2-7; TRBD1 matches 8 bases. The CDR3 is 14 residues long. With V trimmed by 6 bases and J by 4 bases, 8 bases remained unmatched. The germline V gene encodes CDR1 MNHEY and CDR2 SVGAGI. CDR3 protein: CASRYDRGVYEQYF. The CDR3 DNA sequence: TGTGCCAGCAGGTACGACAGGGGAGTTTACGAGCAGTACTTC.

There are many counts of this clonotype. The genes are TRBV4-3 and TRBJ2-7; 7 nucleotides agree with TRBD1. Germline CDR1 is LGHNA and CDR2 is YSLEER. CDR3 length: 15 residues. V shed 0 bases, J shed 3 bases, and the junction held 5 bases outside the gene matches. The DNA for the CDR3 is TGCGCCAGCAGCCAAGAGAGGACAGGAGTCTACGAGCAGTACTTC. Protein: CASSQERTGVYEQYF.

This clonotype was found a few times. The gene calls are TRBV7-2 and TRBJ2-6; D gene unclear. The V and J ends lost 0 bases and 0 bases respectively, with 9 bases between them. The CDR3 totals 17 residues. Looked up from germline, CDR1 is SGHTA and CDR2 is FQGNSA. Here the CDR3 DNA reads TGTGCCAGCAGCTTAGCGTTGGCGGTCTCTGGGGCCAACGTCCTGACTTTC. Protein: CASSLALAVSGANVLTF.

This chain links TRBV4-3 with TRBJ2-3; tentatively, D is TRBD1 (5 bases). The CDR3 is 15 residues long. V shed 0 bases and J shed 4 bases, with 11 bases lying between them. Germline lookup yields CDR1 LGHNA and CDR2 YSLEER. The CDR3 reads CASSQDRLGPDTQYF. Here the CDR3 DNA reads TGCGCCAGCAGCCAAGATCGTCTGGGGCCAGATACGCAGTATTTT.

The V and J genes are TRBV5-1 and TRBJ2-7; the match to TRBD2 covers 7 bases. CDR3 length equals 16 residues. V gave up 4 bases and J gave up 0 bases; unmatched junction bases: 10. Germline values: CDR1 SGHRS, CDR2 YFSETQ. CDR3 residues: CASSRLSGEYSYEQYF. CDR3 DNA: TGCGCCAGCAGCCGACTCAGCGGGGAGTACTCCTACGAGCAGTACTTC.

This clonotype was counted between two and nine times. V gene TRBV20-1 combines with J gene TRBJ1-5, with D maybe TRBD1 (6 bases). Germline CDR1 reads DFQATT; CDR2 reads SNEGSKA (reference sequence). This CDR3 has 13 amino acids. Trimming pared 3 bases from V and 3 bases from J, leaving 9 bases between. The CDR3 spells CSARTGINQPQHF. CDR3 nucleotides: TGCAGTGCTAGGACAGGAATCAATCAGCCCCAGCATTTT.

J is TRBJ2-3 and V is TRBV5-1; 9 positions agree with TRBD2. With V trimmed by 7 bases and J by 6 bases, 12 bases remained unmatched. The CDR3 is 15 amino acids. Germline CDR1 reads SGHRS; CDR2 reads YFSETQ. DNA of the CDR3: TGCGCCAGCGCCCATAGCGGGGGCGGCCGGGATACGCAGTATTTT. Its protein product is CASAHSGGGRDTQYF.

This clonotype was counted many times. The gene calls are TRBV7-2 and TRBJ2-3; unclear D gene. With 1 base removed from V and 6 bases from J, the gap between germline ends came to 5 bases. The CDR3 length is 12 residues. Germline assignment: CDR1 SGHTA and CDR2 FQGNSA. The CDR3 region is CASSLDLDTQYF. The CDR3 DNA reads as TGTGCCAGCAGCTTAGATTTGGATACGCAGTATTTT.

As concerns this clonotype: Possible read error: a much larger clone is one base away. The chain links TRBV27 to TRBJ2-3, with unresolved D. Germline CDR1 reads MNHEY; CDR2 reads SMNVEV (reference sequence). The CDR3 runs 16 residues. The CDR3 nucleotides read TGTGCCACCAGTTTCGTTGGAGTTACTAGCACAGATACGCAGTATTTT. Translating it yields CATSFVGVTSTDTQYF.

The CDR3 DNA sequence: TGTGCCAGCTCACATACTAGCGGGGCCAGCACAGATACGCAGTATTTT. Protein: CASSHTSGASTDTQYF. This chain joins TRBV18 and TRBJ2-3; 10 bases line up with TRBD2. The CDR3 covers 16 residues. Germline CDR1 is KGHSH and CDR2 is LQKENI. V trimming: 4 bases; J trimming: 0 bases; junction bases outside the gene matches: 4.

The rearrangement uses TRBV27 and TRBJ2-1; weak D call: TRBD2 (6 bases). Deletions cut 2 bases from V and 9 bases from J, with 14 bases between. Germline V gene sequence: CDR1 MNHEY, CDR2 SMNVEV (reference sequence). The CDR3 extends over 14 amino acids. Written as DNA, the CDR3 is TGTGCCAGCAGTTTAATCGGGGGAAGGGGTGAGCAGTTCTTC. Translation gives CASSLIGGRGEQFF.

This clonotype was counted only a few times. The rearrangement joins TRBV12-3 or TRBV12-4 to TRBJ2-2, with a weak D call TRBD1 (5 bases). The CDR3 is made up of 16 amino acids. V lost 7 bases and J lost 1, with 16 bases in between. The CDR3 DNA reads as TGTGCCAGCACCCCAGGGCGGCTAGGGAACACCGGGGAGCTGTTTTTT. Amino acid sequence: CASTPGRLGNTGELFF.